A selection of T cell receptor beta chains follows, all from one sample in a study of OX40 agonist ivuxolimab in advanced cancers. Clones were read by immunoSEQ multiplex PCR, and TCRdb kept only the in-frame ones, dropping some. The sample has fewer than 20,000 clones; 65% to 85% are singletons. The sequences come from CD4+ or CD8+ T cells sorted from blood, collected in a trial of the OX40 agonist ivuxolimab. The receptor source for this set is an adult with an advanced solid tumor such as melanoma, head and neck, liver or kidney cancer. Both conserved end residues are part of each CDR3. The D gene is left open where the match is weak. Rows give clone size only sometimes, using once, few, many, or a class for an expanded clone.

NA,TRBJ2-7,TRBV11-3,NA,CASSLGDGANEQYF,TGTGCCAGCAGCTTAGGAGACGGGGCTAACGAGCAGTACTTC
NA,TRBJ2-1,TRBV19,NA,CASSMEGQYNEQFF,TGTGCCAGTAGTATGGAAGGACAATACAATGAGCAGTTCTTC
TRBD1,TRBJ2-7,TRBV11-2,NA,CASSLGQGHYEQYF,TGTGCCAGCAGCTTAGGACAGGGGCACTACGAGCAGTACTTC
NA,TRBJ2-2,TRBV6-5,once,CASSKQGAGELFF,TGTGCCAGCAGCAAACAGGGCGCCGGGGAGCTGTTTTTT
NA,TRBJ1-4,TRBV10-3,NA,CAISESAGVDEKLFF,TGTGCCATCAGTGAGTCCGCGGGGGTGGATGAAAAACTGTTTTTT
TRBD1,TRBJ2-7,TRBV28,NA,CAGQGAGEQYF,TGTGCCGGACAGGGGGCCGGGGAGCAGTACTTC
NA,TRBJ2-7,TRBV4-2,NA,CASSQDRRARGSGSYEQYF,TGTGCCAGCAGCCAAGATCGGAGGGCAAGGGGTTCTGGGTCCTACGAGCAGTACTTC
NA,TRBJ1-3,TRBV6-1,NA,CASSESQGTGNTIYF,TGTGCCAGCAGTGAATCCCAGGGGACTGGAAACACCATATATTTT
NA,TRBJ2-1,TRBV10-3,NA,CAISLGSSYNEQFF,TGTGCCATCAGCCTCGGGAGCTCCTACAATGAGCAGTTCTTC
TRBD1,TRBJ1-2,TRBV28,NA,CASSEDRTGYTF,TGTGCCAGCAGTGAGGACAGGACCGGCTACACCTTC
TRBD2,TRBJ2-3,TRBV5-4,few,CASTGLAGDTQYF,TGTGCCAGCACTGGACTAGCCGGAGATACGCAGTATTTT
NA,TRBJ1-2,TRBV6-1,NA,CASTGDRDYGYTF,TGTGCCAGCACAGGGGATAGGGACTATGGCTACACCTTC
NA,TRBJ1-1,TRBV6-1,few,CASKTSLNTEAFF,TGTGCCAGTAAGACAAGCTTGAACACTGAAGCTTTCTTT
NA,TRBJ2-7,TRBV4-2,NA,CASSLADFRGMSYEQYF,TGTGCCAGCAGCTTGGCCGATTTTAGGGGTATGTCCTACGAGCAGTACTTC
NA,TRBJ2-5,TRBV5-1,NA,CASSLAVTRGETQYF,TGCGCCAGCAGCTTGGCCGTAACGAGGGGGGAGACCCAGTACTTC
NA,TRBJ2-2,TRBV5-1,NA,CASSFTGLNTGELFF,TGCGCCAGCAGCTTTACAGGACTGAACACCGGGGAGCTGTTTTTT
NA,TRBJ1-6,TRBV11-2,NA,CASSSQTGISYNSPLHF,TGTGCCAGCAGCTCACAAACTGGGATCTCCTATAATTCACCCCTCCACTTT
TRBD2,TRBJ2-1,TRBV5-6,NA,CASSFGRYNEQFF,TGTGCCAGCAGCTTCGGGAGGTACAATGAGCAGTTCTTC
NA,TRBJ2-7,TRBV7-2,NA,CASSLASSYEQYF,TGTGCCAGCAGCTTAGCGAGCTCCTACGAGCAGTACTTC
NA,TRBJ1-1,TRBV18,NA,CASSPGANPEAFF,TGTGCCAGCTCACCAGGGGCGAATCCTGAAGCTTTCTTT
NA,TRBJ2-2,TRBV7-9,NA,CASSPRGGSTGELFF,TGTGCCAGCAGCCCGCGAGGGGGGAGCACCGGGGAGCTGTTTTTT
NA,TRBJ1-2,TRBV5-6,NA,CASSGTTGIYGYTF,TGTGCCAGCAGCGGAACCACAGGGATCTATGGCTACACCTTC
NA,TRBJ2-7,TRBV2,NA,CASSESKGSYEQYF,TGTGCCAGCAGTGAGTCCAAGGGGTCCTACGAGCAGTACTTC
NA,TRBJ1-3,TRBV5-1,NA,CASSLWGNGNTIYF,TGCGCCAGCAGCTTGTGGGGGAATGGAAACACCATATATTTT
TRBD2,TRBJ2-7,TRBV11-1,NA,CASSLVGLEAAEQYF,TGTGCCAGCAGCTTAGTGGGACTAGAAGCCGCCGAGCAGTACTTC
TRBD1,TRBJ1-6,TRBV5-6,NA,CASSFRDSNSPLHF,TGTGCCAGCAGCTTTCGGGACAGCAATTCACCCCTCCACTTT
NA,TRBJ2-5,TRBV5-4,NA,CASSLFGSEETQYF,TGTGCCAGCTCCCTTTTCGGGTCCGAAGAGACCCAGTACTTC
NA,TRBJ2-6,TRBV7-2,few,CASSLSWASGANVLTF,TGTGCCAGCAGCTTAAGTTGGGCTTCTGGGGCCAACGTCCTGACTTTC
TRBD1,TRBJ2-2,TRBV28,few,CASRSPDRGTGELFF,TGTGCCAGCAGATCTCCGGACAGGGGGACCGGGGAGCTGTTTTTT
TRBD1,TRBJ2-5,TRBV6-1,NA,CASSESRQGRGETQYF,TGTGCCAGCAGTGAATCGCGACAGGGAAGAGGGGAGACCCAGTACTTC
NA,TRBJ1-1,TRBV5-4,NA,CASSLGEQGFTTEAFF,TGTGCCAGCAGCTTGGGCGAGCAGGGGTTCACCACTGAAGCTTTCTTT
TRBD1,TRBJ1-4,TRBV9,NA,CASSVGIGGYEKLFF,TGTGCCAGCAGCGTAGGTATAGGGGGCTATGAAAAACTGTTTTTT
TRBD2,TRBJ2-3,TRBV27,NA,CASSRLAGPSSTDTQYF,TGTGCCAGCAGCAGACTAGCGGGACCCTCGAGCACAGATACGCAGTATTTT
TRBD2,TRBJ2-2,TRBV7-2,once,CASSLARLAGTGELFF,TGTGCCAGCAGCTTAGCGCGACTAGCGGGCACCGGGGAGCTGTTTTTT
NA,TRBJ2-7,TRBV7-2,NA,CASSLAGGGLHPYEQYF,TGTGCCAGCAGCTTAGCTGGAGGGGGGCTTCATCCCTACGAGCAGTACTTC
NA,TRBJ2-7,TRBV6-6,NA,CASRVTFSAVGEQYF,TGTGCCAGCAGGGTCACCTTTAGCGCAGTGGGCGAGCAGTACTTC
NA,TRBJ2-7,TRBV2,NA,CASSEDRDTGFYEQYF,TGTGCCAGCAGTGAAGACCGGGACACTGGTTTCTACGAGCAGTACTTC
TRBD1,TRBJ2-3,TRBV7-7,NA,CASSSGQGSTDTQYF,TGTGCCAGCAGCTCGGGACAGGGAAGCACAGATACGCAGTATTTT
TRBD1,TRBJ1-2,TRBV23-1,once,CASSQSQYEGQVLEDTF,TGCGCCAGCAGTCAATCCCAATATGAGGGACAGGTCCTGGAGGACACCTTC
TRBD1,TRBJ2-7,TRBV6-5,NA,CATTPTGSYEQYF,TGTGCCACCACTCCGACAGGGAGCTACGAGCAGTACTTC
NA,TRBJ2-7,TRBV7-9,NA,CASSLATTYEQYF,TGTGCCAGCAGCTTAGCTACCACCTACGAGCAGTACTTC
NA,TRBJ2-1,TRBV11-3,NA,CASSVRGSLIINEQFF,TGTGCCAGCAGCGTCCGGGGCAGTCTTATAATAAATGAGCAGTTCTTC
NA,TRBJ2-7,TRBV28,NA,CASSSRGGYEQYF,TGTGCCAGCAGTTCTCGAGGTGGCTACGAGCAGTACTTC
TRBD2,TRBJ2-1,TRBV18,NA,CASSPRTSGSGNEQFF,TGTGCCAGCTCACCACGGACTAGCGGGAGCGGTAATGAGCAGTTCTTC
TRBD2,TRBJ2-3,TRBV4-1,NA,CASSQGLAGPTDTQYF,TGCGCCAGCAGCCAGGGACTAGCGGGGCCCACAGATACGCAGTATTTT
NA,TRBJ1-3,TRBV28,NA,CAGRKGNTIYF,TGTGCCGGAAGAAAAGGAAACACCATATATTTT
TRBD1,TRBJ2-7,TRBV6-5,NA,CASSPDRGSYEQYF,TGTGCCAGCAGTCCGGACAGGGGCTCCTACGAGCAGTACTTC
TRBD1,TRBJ2-5,TRBV9,once,CASSQQGAVMETQYF,TGTGCCAGCAGCCAACAGGGGGCGGTAATGGAGACCCAGTACTTC
NA,TRBJ1-1,TRBV5-6,few,CASSLVSVNTEAFF,TGTGCCAGCAGCTTGGTTTCTGTCAACACTGAAGCTTTCTTT
TRBD1,TRBJ2-1,TRBV6-6,once,CASSRQGSSYNEQFF,TGTGCCAGCAGTCGACAGGGGTCCTCCTACAATGAGCAGTTCTTC